Presented here are 6 T cell receptor beta chains from one specimen sequenced in a study of T cells in Graves' hyperthyroidism and ophthalmopathy. RNA transcripts served as the template for amplifying TCR beta CDR3 regions. The study used the HTBI primer set for a first-round RT-PCR of the TCR CDR3. MiXCR was run by TCRdb on the multiplex PCR reads, yielding one entry per CDR3 protein. The repertoire includes around 390,000 distinct CDR3 sequences, around 15% of them detected once, and about 19% sits in the top ten. Material for sequencing was blood. The receptors were sampled from a woman aged 25 to 39 with Graves' ophthalmopathy.

This clonotype has at least ten counts. This chain connects TRBV30 to TRBJ2-5; 9 bases fit TRBD2. The germline V gene encodes CDR1 GTSNPN and CDR2 SVGIG (reference sequence). The CDR3 has 15 amino acids. V was clipped by 3 bases and J by 3 bases; unmatched bases: 8. CDR3 protein: CAWSRAGGPKETQYF. In DNA, the CDR3 is TGTGCCTGGAGCCGAGCGGGGGGACCCAAAGAGACCCAGTACTTC. Filled out from reference TRBV30 and TRBJ2-5, the complete variable domain reads SQTIHQWPATLVQPVGSPLSLECTVEGTSNPNLYWYRQAAGRGLQLLFYSVGIGQISSEVPQNLSASRPQDRQFILSSKKLLLSDSGFYLCAWSRAGGPKETQYFGPGTRLLVL.

This clonotype appeared a few times. The chain links TRBV29-1 to TRBJ2-1, with 10 nucleotides matching TRBD2. V trimming: 4 bases; J trimming: 1 base; junction bases outside the gene matches: 7. The germline CDR1 and CDR2 sequences are SQVTM and ANQGSEA. The CDR3 is 16 residues long. The CDR3 loop is CSVVGLAGESYNEQFF. DNA of the CDR3: TGCAGCGTTGTTGGGCTAGCGGGGGAATCCTACAATGAGCAGTTCTTC.

This clonotype was counted only a few times. This rearrangement joins TRBV24-1 to TRBJ2-2; 10 bases line up with TRBD2. With V trimmed by 1 base and J by 2 bases, 3 bases remained unmatched. Germline V lookup: CDR1 KGHDR, CDR2 SFDVKD. CDR3 size: 17 residues. CDR3 coding DNA: TGTGCCACCAGTGATTTATTAGCGGGGGGAAACACCGGGGAGCTGTTTTTT. Its translation: CATSDLLAGGNTGELFF.

Many counts were recorded for this clonotype. The V gene is TRBV2, the J gene TRBJ2-4; 7 bases match TRBD2. The CDR3 consists of 15 residues. The V gene's germline CDR1 is SNHLY and CDR2 FYNNEI. V lost 5 bases, J lost 0 bases, and 4 bases stayed unmatched. The CDR3 nucleotides read TGTGCCAGCAGTTACGCGGGGGAAGCCAAAAACATTCAGTACTTC. Protein: CASSYAGEAKNIQYF.

The rearrangement links TRBV6-1 to TRBJ1-6, with TRBD1 matching 8 bases. The length of the CDR3 is 17 residues. V lost 6 bases, J lost 5 bases, and 12 bases stayed unmatched. Per germline, CDR1 MNHNS and CDR2 SASEGT. The CDR3 sequence is CASSPRDRLRDNSPLHF. For the CDR3, the DNA is TGTGCCAGCAGCCCCCGGGACAGGCTGAGAGATAATTCACCCCTCCACTTT.

This clonotype was observed at least ten times. V is TRBV28 and J is TRBJ1-5, with a weak D call TRBD1 (5 bases). Trimming left V 5 bases short and J 2 bases short, with 22 bases between. Germline CDR1 reads MDHEN; CDR2 reads SYDVKM. This CDR3 comprises 18 residues. CDR3 loop: CASSELWDENLGNQPQHF. The CDR3 DNA reads TGTGCCAGCAGTGAGCTTTGGGACGAGAACTTGGGCAATCAGCCCCAGCATTTT.